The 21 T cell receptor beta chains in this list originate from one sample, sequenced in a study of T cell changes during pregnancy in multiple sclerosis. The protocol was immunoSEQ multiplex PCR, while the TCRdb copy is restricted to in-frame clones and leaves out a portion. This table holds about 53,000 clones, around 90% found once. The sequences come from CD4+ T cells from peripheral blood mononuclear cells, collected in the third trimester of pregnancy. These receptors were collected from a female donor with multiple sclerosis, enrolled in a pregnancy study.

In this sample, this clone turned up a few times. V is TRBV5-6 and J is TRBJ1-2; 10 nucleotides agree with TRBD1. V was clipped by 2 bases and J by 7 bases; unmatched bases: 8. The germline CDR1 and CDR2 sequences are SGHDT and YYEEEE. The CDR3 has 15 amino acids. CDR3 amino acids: CASSFIGTGAGGYTF. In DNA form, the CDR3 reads TGTGCCAGCAGCTTTATAGGGACAGGGGCTGGTGGCTACACCTTC.

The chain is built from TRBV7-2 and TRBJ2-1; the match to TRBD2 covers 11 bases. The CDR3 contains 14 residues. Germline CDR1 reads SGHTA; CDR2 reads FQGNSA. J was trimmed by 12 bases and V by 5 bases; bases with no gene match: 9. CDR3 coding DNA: TGTGCCAGCAGCCCCCGACTAGCGGGGAGTGGGCAGTTCTTC. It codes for CASSPRLAGSGQFF.

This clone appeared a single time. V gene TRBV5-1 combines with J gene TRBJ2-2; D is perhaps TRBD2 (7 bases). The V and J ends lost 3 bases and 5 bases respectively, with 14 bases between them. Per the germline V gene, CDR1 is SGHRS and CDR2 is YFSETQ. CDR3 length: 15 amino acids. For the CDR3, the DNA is TGCGCCAGCAGCTCCCGCGAGGGGGGGACCGGGGAGCTGTTTTTT. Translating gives CASSSREGGTGELFF.

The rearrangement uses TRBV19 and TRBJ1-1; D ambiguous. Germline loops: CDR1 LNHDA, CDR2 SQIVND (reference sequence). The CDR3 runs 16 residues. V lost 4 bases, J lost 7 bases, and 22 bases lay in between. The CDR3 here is CASSRLPSVQRFEAFF. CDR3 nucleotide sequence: TGTGCCAGTAGTAGACTCCCCAGCGTTCAGAGGTTTGAAGCTTTCTTT.

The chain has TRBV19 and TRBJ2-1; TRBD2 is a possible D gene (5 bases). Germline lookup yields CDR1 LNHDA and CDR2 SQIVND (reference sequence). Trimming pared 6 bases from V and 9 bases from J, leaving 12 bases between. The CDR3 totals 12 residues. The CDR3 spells CASSRTRFEQFF. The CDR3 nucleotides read TGTGCCAGTAGCCGTACTAGATTTGAGCAGTTCTTC. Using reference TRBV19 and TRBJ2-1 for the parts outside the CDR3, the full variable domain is DGGITQSPKYLFRKEGQNVTLSCEQNLNHDAMYWYRQDPGQGLRLIYYSQIVNDFQKGDIAEGYSVSREKKESFPLTVTSAQKNPTAFYLCASSRTRFEQFFGPGTRLTVL.

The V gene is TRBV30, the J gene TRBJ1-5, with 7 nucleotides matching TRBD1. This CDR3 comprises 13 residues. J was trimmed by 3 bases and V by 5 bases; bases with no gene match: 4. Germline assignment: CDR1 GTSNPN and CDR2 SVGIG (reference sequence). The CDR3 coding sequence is TGTGCCTGGGCAGGGGGTGACAATCAGCCCCAGCATTTT. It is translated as CAWAGGDNQPQHF.

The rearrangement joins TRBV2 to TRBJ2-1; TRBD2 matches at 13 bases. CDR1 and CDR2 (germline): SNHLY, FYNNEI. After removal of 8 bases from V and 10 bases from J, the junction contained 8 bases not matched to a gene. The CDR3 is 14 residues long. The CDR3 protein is CASGPGLAGLEQFF. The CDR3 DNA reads TGTGCCAGCGGTCCGGGACTAGCGGGGCTAGAGCAGTTCTTC.

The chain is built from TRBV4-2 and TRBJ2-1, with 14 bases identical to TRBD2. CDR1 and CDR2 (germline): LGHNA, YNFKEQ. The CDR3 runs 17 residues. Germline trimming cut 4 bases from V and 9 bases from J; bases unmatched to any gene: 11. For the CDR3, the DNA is TGTGCCAGCAGCCCTACCCTGACTAGCGGGGGGGCGAGTGAGCAGTTCTTC. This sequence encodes CASSPTLTSGGASEQFF.

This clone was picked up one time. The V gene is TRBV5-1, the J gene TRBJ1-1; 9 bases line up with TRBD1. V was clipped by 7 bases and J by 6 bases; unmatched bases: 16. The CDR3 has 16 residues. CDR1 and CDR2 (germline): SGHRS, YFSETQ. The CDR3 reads CASRLDRGAWKAEAFF. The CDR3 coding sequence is TGCGCCAGCCGATTGGACAGGGGCGCGTGGAAAGCTGAAGCTTTCTTT.

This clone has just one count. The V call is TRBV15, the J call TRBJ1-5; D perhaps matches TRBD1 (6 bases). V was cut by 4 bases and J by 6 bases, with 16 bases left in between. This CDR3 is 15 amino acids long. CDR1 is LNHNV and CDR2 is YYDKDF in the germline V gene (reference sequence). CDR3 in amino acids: CATSIGQSVGQPQHF. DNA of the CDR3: TGTGCCACCAGCATAGGACAGTCAGTAGGTCAGCCCCAGCATTTT.

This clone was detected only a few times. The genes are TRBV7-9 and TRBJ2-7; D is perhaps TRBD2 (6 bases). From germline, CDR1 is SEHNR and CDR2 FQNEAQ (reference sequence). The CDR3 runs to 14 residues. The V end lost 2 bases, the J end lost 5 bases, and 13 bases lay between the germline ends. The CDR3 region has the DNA TGTGCCAGCAGCTTAAATCGTCGACTAGACGAGCAGTACTTC. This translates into CASSLNRRLDEQYF. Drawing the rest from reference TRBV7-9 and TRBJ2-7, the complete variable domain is DTGVSQNPRHKITKRGQNVTFRCDPISEHNRLYWYRQTLGQGPEFLTYFQNEAQLEKSRLLSDRFSAERPKGSFSTLEIQRTEQGDSAMYLCASSLNRRLDEQYFGPGTRLTVT.

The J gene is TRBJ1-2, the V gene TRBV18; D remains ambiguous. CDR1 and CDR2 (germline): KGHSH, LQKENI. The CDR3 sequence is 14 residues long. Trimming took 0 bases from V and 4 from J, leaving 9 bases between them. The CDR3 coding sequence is TGTGCCAGCTCACCACCCGGGTCTCCCTATGGCTACACCTTC. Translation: CASSPPGSPYGYTF.

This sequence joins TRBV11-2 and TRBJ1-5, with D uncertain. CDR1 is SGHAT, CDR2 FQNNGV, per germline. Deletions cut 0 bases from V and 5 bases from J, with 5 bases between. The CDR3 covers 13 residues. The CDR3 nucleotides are TGTGCCAGCAGCTTAGATCGGGATCAGCCCCAGCATTTT. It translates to CASSLDRDQPQHF.

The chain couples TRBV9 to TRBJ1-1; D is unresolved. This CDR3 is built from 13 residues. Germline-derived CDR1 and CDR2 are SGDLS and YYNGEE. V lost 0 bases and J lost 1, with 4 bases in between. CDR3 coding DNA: TGTGCCAGCAGCGTAGCGTCGAACACTGAAGCTTTCTTT. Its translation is CASSVASNTEAFF.

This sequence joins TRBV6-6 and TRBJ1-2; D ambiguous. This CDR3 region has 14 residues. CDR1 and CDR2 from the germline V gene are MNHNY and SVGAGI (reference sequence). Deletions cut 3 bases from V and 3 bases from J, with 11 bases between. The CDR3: CASSYPPAHYGYTF. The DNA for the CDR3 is TGTGCCAGCAGTTATCCGCCAGCGCACTATGGCTACACCTTC.

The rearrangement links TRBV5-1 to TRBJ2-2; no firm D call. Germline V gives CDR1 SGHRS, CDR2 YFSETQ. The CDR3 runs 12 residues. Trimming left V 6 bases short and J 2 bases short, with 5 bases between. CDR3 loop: CASNRNTGELFF. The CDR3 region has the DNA TGCGCCAGCAATAGAAACACCGGGGAGCTGTTTTTT. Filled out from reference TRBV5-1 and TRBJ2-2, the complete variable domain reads KAGVTQTPRYLIKTRGQQVTLSCSPISGHRSVSWYQQTPGQGLQFLFEYFSETQRNKGNFPGRFSGRQFSNSRSEMNVSTLELGDSALYLCASNRNTGELFFGEGSRLTVL.

The CDR3 region is CASSHSDRGFNQPQHF. In nucleotides, the CDR3 is TGCGCCAGCAGCCACTCGGACAGGGGTTTTAATCAGCCCCAGCATTTT. The V gene is TRBV4-1, the J gene TRBJ1-5; 9 nucleotides align to TRBD1. This CDR3 is built from 16 residues. The J segment lost 4 bases and the V segment lost 3 bases, leaving 7 bases of the junction unmatched. CDR1 and CDR2 from the germline V gene are MGHRA and YSYEKL.

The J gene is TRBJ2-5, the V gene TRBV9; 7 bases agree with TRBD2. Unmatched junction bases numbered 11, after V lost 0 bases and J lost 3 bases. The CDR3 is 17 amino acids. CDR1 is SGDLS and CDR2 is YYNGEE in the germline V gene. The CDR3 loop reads CASSVDGGGGIKETQYF. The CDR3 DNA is TGTGCCAGCAGCGTAGACGGCGGGGGAGGGATAAAAGAGACCCAGTACTTC.

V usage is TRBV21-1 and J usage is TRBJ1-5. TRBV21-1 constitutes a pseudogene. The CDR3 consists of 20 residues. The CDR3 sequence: CASSRRSYSSESKGRQPQHF. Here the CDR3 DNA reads TGTGCCAGCAGCAGGAGGTCCTATTCTAGCGAAAGCAAGGGTCGTCAGCCCCAGCATTTT.

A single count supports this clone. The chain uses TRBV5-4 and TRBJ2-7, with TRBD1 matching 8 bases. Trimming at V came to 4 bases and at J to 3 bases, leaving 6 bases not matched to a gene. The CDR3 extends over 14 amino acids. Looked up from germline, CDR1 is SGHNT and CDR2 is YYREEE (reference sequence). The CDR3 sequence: CASSQGQGFYEQYF. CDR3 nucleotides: TGTGCCAGCAGCCAAGGACAGGGTTTCTACGAGCAGTACTTC.

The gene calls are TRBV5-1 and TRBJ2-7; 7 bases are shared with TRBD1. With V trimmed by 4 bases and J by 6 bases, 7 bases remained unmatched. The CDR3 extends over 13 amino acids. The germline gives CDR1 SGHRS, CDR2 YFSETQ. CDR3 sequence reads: CASSPLDRAEQYF. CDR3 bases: TGCGCCAGCAGCCCACTTGACAGGGCCGAGCAGTACTTC.